The source of this T cell receptor (beta chain) is a study of blood T cell repertoires in COVID-19. Study as a whole: PBMCs, B-cell-depleted T cells, or T cells provided the cDNA or gDNA that made up the material.

The CDR3 extends over 13 amino acids. CDR1 and CDR2 (germline): LNHDA, SQIVND (reference sequence). The V segment lost 4 bases and the J segment 3 bases; nucleotides outside the gene matches: 3. Per the original methods: Reference gene primer amplification yielded estimated nucleated cell counts. Some clones are missing from TCRdb's copy, which holds only in-frame ones; the method was immunoSEQ multiplex PCR. V, J and clone size derive from that table, while D and trimming were established from the DNA sequence. The table has about 400,000 clones, roughly 88% seen once. Residents of about two dozen US areas, aged roughly 18 to 89 years, made up the participants. In assigning cohorts, the study relied on participant-reported clinical history.

The V gene is TRBV19, the J gene TRBJ2-7; TRBD1 matches at 7 bases. The receptor comes from a woman aged 25 to 39 with acute COVID-19. The specimen was PBMCs or T cells enriched from blood (not recorded which). In DNA, the CDR3 is TGTGCCAGTAGTACGGGACAGCTCTACGAGCAGTACTTC. The encoded protein is CASSTGQLYEQYF.